A selection of T cell receptor beta chains follows, all from one sample in a study of cytomegalovirus exposure and HLA in healthy donors. TCRdb's table, derived via immunoSEQ multiplex PCR, lists solely in-frame clones and lacks some. The profile covers 95,000 to 150,000 clones, with roughly 78% appearing a single time and approximately 9% taken by the ten largest. What was sequenced was PBMCs. These TCRs come from a man aged 30-40 years in good health and CMV-seropositive. Each CDR3 is given with its conserved first and last residue. A D gene is named only where the DNA matches it firmly.

>TRBV6-5|TRBJ1-3|TRBD1|14
TGTGCCAGCTTTCCCCGGGACAGGGTAAACACCATATATTTT
CASFPRDRVNTIYF
>TRBV14|TRBJ1-4|TRBD1|14
TGTGCCAGCAGCCCTCAGGGGGGAGGTGAAAAACTGTTTTTT
CASSPQGGGEKLFF
>TRBV10-3|TRBJ1-1|TRBD1|17
TGTGCCATCAGTGACCCCCATTCCGGGACAGGTAACACTGAAGCTTTCTTT
CAISDPHSGTGNTEAFF
>TRBV18|TRBJ1-5|.|15
TGTGCCAGCTCACGGACAGCTATTAGCGATCAGCCCCAGCATTTT
CASSRTAISDQPQHF
>TRBV6-5|TRBJ2-3|TRBD2|15
TGTGCCAGCAGTTACAAGCGGGGGGGCCAAGATACGCAGTATTTT
CASSYKRGGQDTQYF
>TRBV2|TRBJ2-7|TRBD1|14
TGTGCCAGCAGGGTGGACAGGACGGCCTACGAGCAGTACTTC
CASRVDRTAYEQYF
>TRBV19|TRBJ2-3|.|15
TGTGCCAGTAGTATCCTAGCAGTCTCGGGAGATACGCAGTATTTT
CASSILAVSGDTQYF
>TRBV6-5|TRBJ1-1|.|13
TGTGCCAGCAGTATCCTCCGGGGCACTGAAGCTTTCTTT
CASSILRGTEAFF
>TRBV11-2|TRBJ2-4|TRBD2|14
TGTGCCAGCAGCTACGGGACTAGCAGAAACATTCAGTACTTC
CASSYGTSRNIQYF
>TRBV28|TRBJ1-3|.|12
TGTGCCAGCAGGGGGGACTGGGACACCATATATTTT
CASRGDWDTIYF
>TRBV10-3|TRBJ2-7|.|13
TGTGCCATCAGTGCCCAGCTTGAGGCCGAGCAGTACTTC
CAISAQLEAEQYF
>TRBV27|TRBJ2-2|.|13
TGTGCCAGCACCCCACGGGGCACCGGGGAGCTGTTTTTT
CASTPRGTGELFF
>TRBV11-2|TRBJ2-1|.|14
TGTGCCAGCAGCCCCTACGGCGGAGTCGATGAGCAGTTCTTC
CASSPYGGVDEQFF